The sequence of this T cell receptor (beta chain) was determined in a study of blood T cell repertoires in COVID-19 (dated by TCRdb to about 2020). Describing the broader study: Samples covering the acute and convalescent phases of COVID-19 were provided by collaborators in the United States, Italy and Spain. The material from the prospective study consisted of cDNA or gDNA derived from T cells, B-cell-depleted T cells, or PBMCs. Subjects who had been exposed to COVID-19, were actively infected with it, or had recovered from it provided the deeply sampled blood TCRbeta repertoires that made up the dataset. The repertoires were released in a freely available public database intended as a resource for research on the immune response to SARS-CoV-2. Samples came from the ongoing ImmuneRACE study (first 160 participants) plus 1,254 subjects from 6 global collaborators. Sample metadata almost always included a de-identified subject ID, COVID-19 status, age in years and sex. Where HLA class I and class II types were available, the types were taken from metadata supplied by the sample provider, not from assay-based typing. Study-wide conclusions, independent of this receptor: The quantity of clinical and demographic metadata differed by source and by participant and was supplied without curation.

V was cut back by 1 base and J by 2 bases, leaving a gap of 6 bases between them. Including the terminal cysteine and phenylalanine, the CDR3 comprises 13 residues. The retained sequence is limited to the CDR3, 39 bases, with the frame set at the first base. Sequences SGHDN (CDR1) and FVKESK (CDR2) are obtained from the germline V gene. The immunoSEQ Assay, a bias-controlled multiplex PCR, was used to amplify TCRbeta CDR3 regions from genomic DNA. As for the original processing: The number of nucleated cells in each sample was estimated by amplification of reference gene primers within the assay. To quantify the absolute abundance of each unique TCRbeta CDR3 rearrangement, sequence reads were collapsed and filtered. Productive Simpson clonality was computed per sample as the square root of Simpson's diversity index over productive rearrangements. TCRdb took this table from immuneACCESS and kept in-frame rearrangements with V and J called. Such tables lack part of the clones; where checked against another copy, unresolved V genes explain under half of the gap, and the rest is unexplained. The V and J calls and the clone size are those of that table, but D and trimming were determined from the DNA. The sample table holds roughly 31,000 clones, of which around 90% were seen once. About 1.4% of the sample comes from the top ten.

As regards this clone: Its target antigen remains unknown. No base quality values were provided; no much bigger clone lies one nucleotide off.

Each collaborating institution followed its own protocols to collect whole blood in K2EDTA tubes. For TCRbeta analysis, collaborator samples were shipped as frozen whole blood, as isolated PBMCs, or as DNA extracted from either sample type. This TCR came from a man aged 60-69 years with active COVID-19. In this chain, TRBV14 is recombined with TRBJ2-7; the D gene is not confidently resolved. Material: peripheral blood. DNA sequence: TGTGCCAGCAGCCAAGTGGGCCCCTACGAGCAGTACTTC. Translated, this gives CASSQVGPYEQYF.